This paragraph covers one T cell receptor beta chain sequence. No antigen is known for it. V was shortened by 0 bases and J by 4 bases, with 9 bases between the two germline ends. CDR1 SGHVS and CDR2 FQNEAQ come from the germline V gene. The CDR3 covers 14 residues. This sample was taken from a study of shared clonotypes between healthy human individuals. Study findings and constraints: Deeper or shallower sequencing was expected to change how clonotypes are shared among donors. Memory subsets had estimated richness that was generally smaller than that of naive subsets. There were few donors, and this limited the genetic and exposure-history diversity represented.

The naive CD8 population came from CD45RO-negative cells selected for CCR7, without terminally differentiated effector memory CD45RA+ cells. Sorted subsets were amplified in replicate PCRs using approximately 0.2 ug DNA, around 30,000 T cell genomes. TCRdb's table, derived via immunoSEQ multiplex PCR, lists solely in-frame clones and lacks some. The top ten clones hold around 1.7% of a sample with about 2,100,000 clones, roughly 91% of them seen once. The rearrangement links TRBV7-8 to TRBJ1-2; D gene uncertain. The sequence derives from a man aged 18 to 30 in good health. Some clones in this sample may be carry-over from other donors' samples. Specimen: naive CD8+ T cells from PBMCs. The DNA for the CDR3 is TGTGCCAGCAGCTTAGCGGTGGTGAGCTATGGCTACACCTTC. Amino acid sequence: CASSLAVVSYGYTF.